These 9 T cell receptor gamma chains share one sample of origin, sequenced in a study of gamma-delta T cells after stem cell transplantation. TCRdb re-analyzed the RT-PCR reads via CATT. Altogether over 4,500 gamma-chain clones are present, approximately 20% being singletons, with the ten largest covering 3% to 4.5%. The sequencing input was gamma-delta T cells. Receptors were obtained from a human donor. It is not recorded whose cells these are; they may come from a transplant donor.

Here the CDR3 reads CALWEWGHFNYKKLF. In DNA, the CDR3 is TGTGCCTTGTGGGAATGGGGGCACTTCAATTATAAGAAACTCTTT. J is TRGJ1 or TRGJ2 and V is TRGV9. J gave up 5 bases and V 4 bases, and 14 bases lay outside the gene matches. Germline values: CDR1 GITISATS, CDR2 ISYDGTV (reference sequence). This CDR3 region has 15 residues.

This clone qualifies as large. Distinct nucleotide sequences in the sample also encode this CDR3. The J gene is TRGJ1 or TRGJ2, the V gene TRGV9. In germline, CDR1 is GITISATS, CDR2 ISYDGTV (reference sequence). The CDR3 consists of 12 residues. The J segment lost 5 bases and the V segment lost 0 bases, leaving 1 base of the junction unmatched. CDR3 sequence (DNA): TGTGCCTTGTGGGAGGTGGATTATAAGAAACTCTTT. This sequence encodes CALWEVDYKKLF.

The rearrangement joins TRGV4 to TRGJ1 or TRGJ2. This CDR3 has 12 amino acids. Trimming took 5 bases from V and 4 from J; bases not matched to a gene: 5. CDR1 and CDR2 (germline): EGSTGY, YDSYTSSV. The CDR3: CATWGEYYKKLF. The CDR3 DNA reads as TGTGCCACCTGGGGAGAATATTATAAGAAACTCTTT.

This clone has only a few counts. V usage is TRGV5 and J usage is TRGJ1 or TRGJ2. Losses at the gene ends were 0 bases for V and 4 bases for J; bases not matched to a gene: 6. The CDR3 runs 14 residues. CDR1 VINAFY and CDR2 YDVSNSKD come from the germline V gene. The CDR3 bases are TGTGCCACCTGGGACAGGCTCTTATATTATAAGAAACTCTTT. As protein: CATWDRLLYYKKLF.

This clone was seen more than once but under ten times. This chain uses TRGV4 with TRGJ1 or TRGJ2. This CDR3 comprises 11 residues. Germline values: CDR1 EGSTGY, CDR2 YDSYTSSV. With 2 bases clipped from V and 8 bases from J, the junction kept 3 bases outside the gene matches. This CDR3 is CATWDDHKKLF. CDR3 DNA: TGTGCCACCTGGGATGATCATAAGAAACTCTTT.

In this sample, this clone turned up a few times. The chain is built from TRGV2 and TRGJ1 or TRGJ2. The germline gives CDR1 EGSNGY, CDR2 YDSYNSKV. Trimming at V came to 3 bases and at J to 3 bases, leaving 5 bases not matched to a gene. The CDR3 has 13 residues. The CDR3 loop is CATWDPSYYKKLF. The CDR3 DNA sequence: TGTGCCACCTGGGACCCTTCTTATTATAAGAAACTCTTT.

This sequence joins TRGV8 and TRGJ1 or TRGJ2. The CDR3 extends over 13 amino acids. Looked up from germline, CDR1 is VENAVY and CDR2 is YDSYNSRV. V lost 2 bases to trimming and J lost 2 bases; unmatched junction nucleotides: 3. CDR3 in amino acids: CATWDTHYYKKLF. The CDR3 nucleotides read TGTGCCACCTGGGATACCCATTATTATAAGAAACTCTTT.

The gene calls are TRGV9 and TRGJP. This CDR3 has 17 residues. V shed 4 bases, J shed 11 bases, and the junction held 14 bases outside the gene matches. In germline, CDR1 is GITISATS, CDR2 ISYDGTV (reference sequence). The CDR3 coding sequence is TGTGCCTTGTGGGACCCCCATTGGCAGATGGGCAAAAAAATCAAGGTATTT. Its translation: CALWDPHWQMGKKIKVF.

V is TRGV4 and J is TRGJ1 or TRGJ2. The CDR3 consists of 17 residues. The germline V gene encodes CDR1 EGSTGY and CDR2 YDSYTSSV. V dropped 1 base and J dropped 0; count of bases not matched to a gene: 12. CDR3 sequence: CATWDGPYRLNYYKKLF. As DNA, the CDR3 is TGTGCCACCTGGGATGGCCCTTACCGGTTGAATTATTATAAGAAACTCTTT.